This record concerns one TCR beta chain sequence. The source of the sample is a study of blood T cell repertoires in COVID-19. Overall study context: The origin of the acute and convalescent COVID-19 samples was the United States, Italy and Spain. In each case, the material was cDNA or gDNA derived from T cells, B-cell-depleted T cells, or PBMCs.

V shed 2 bases and J shed 3 bases, with 8 bases lying between them. From germline, CDR1 is KGHSH and CDR2 LQKENI. This CDR3 is built from 13 residues. Authors' data handling: Amplification with reference gene primers provided the estimates of nucleated cell counts. Generated by immunoSEQ multiplex PCR, the TCRdb table keeps only in-frame clones and is missing some. The V and J calls and clone size are taken from that table; D and trimming were inferred from the DNA. The table lists 140,000 or so clones, about 76% of them singletons. Sequenced sample: peripheral blood. This chain connects TRBV18 to TRBJ2-7; D might be TRBD1 (6 bases). The TCR originated in a human donor in a cohort sampled during active COVID-19. The CDR3 region is CASSPNRDYEQYF. DNA of the CDR3: TGTGCCAGCTCACCAAACAGGGACTACGAGCAGTACTTC.